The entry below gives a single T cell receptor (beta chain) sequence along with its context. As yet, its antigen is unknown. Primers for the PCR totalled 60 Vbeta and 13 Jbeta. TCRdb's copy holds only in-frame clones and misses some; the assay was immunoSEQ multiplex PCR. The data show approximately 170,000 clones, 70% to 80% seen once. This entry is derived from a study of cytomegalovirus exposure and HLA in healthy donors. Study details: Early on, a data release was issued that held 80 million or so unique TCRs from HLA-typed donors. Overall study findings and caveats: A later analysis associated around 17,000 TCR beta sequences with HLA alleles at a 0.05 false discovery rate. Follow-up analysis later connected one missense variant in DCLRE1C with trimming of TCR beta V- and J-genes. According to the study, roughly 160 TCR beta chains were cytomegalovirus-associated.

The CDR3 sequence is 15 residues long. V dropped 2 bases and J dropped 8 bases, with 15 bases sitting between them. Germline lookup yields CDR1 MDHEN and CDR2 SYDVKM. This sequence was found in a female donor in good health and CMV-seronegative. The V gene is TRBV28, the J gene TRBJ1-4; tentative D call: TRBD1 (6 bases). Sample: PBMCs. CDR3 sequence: CASSLTTPQGEKLFF. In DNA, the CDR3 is TGTGCCAGCAGTTTAACAACACCCCAGGGGGAAAAACTGTTTTTT. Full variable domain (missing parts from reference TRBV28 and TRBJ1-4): DVKVTQSSRYLVKRTGEKVFLECVQDMDHENMFWYRQDPGLGLRLIYFSYDVKMKEKGDIPEGYSVSREKKERFSLILESASTNQTSMYLCASSLTTPQGEKLFFGSGTQLSVL.